The entry that follows covers one TCR beta chain sequence. Time point given: sample taken at primary tumor resection. Sequencing was performed on whole RNA extracted from tumor and nontumor lung tissue, or from frozen PBMC, and the material was left unsorted. The data derive from a study of spatial heterogeneity in lung cancer. The CDR3 covers 12 residues. The V gene's germline CDR1 is SGHKS and CDR2 YYEKEE (reference sequence). V lost 2 bases, J lost 6 bases, and 7 bases lay in between. Every molecule of TCR cDNA had its own unique molecular identifier. TCRdb independently ran MiXCR on the 5' RACE reads; one entry per CDR3 protein. Of tens of thousands of distinct CDR3 sequences detected, roughly 7% appear once; the ten largest clones hold 14%.

The specimen comprised PBMCs, sampled at surgery. This sequence was found in a male donor with early-stage non-small cell lung cancer. The rearrangement links TRBV5-5 to TRBJ2-3; perhaps TRBD2 as D (5 bases). CDR3 sequence reads: CASSLSSDTQYF. Here the CDR3 DNA reads TGTGCCAGCAGCTTATCTAGCGATACGCAGTATTTT. The complete variable domain, with remaining parts taken from reference TRBV5-5 and TRBJ2-3, reads DAGVTQSPTHLIKTRGQQVTLRCSPISGHKSVSWYQQVLGQGPQFIFQYYEKEERGRGNFPDRFSARQFPNYSSELNVNALLLGDSALYLCASSLSSDTQYFGPGTRLTVL.